Listed below are T cell receptor beta chains from one sample, sequenced in a study of T cells in Graves' hyperthyroidism and ophthalmopathy. TCRdb ran MiXCR on the multiplex PCR reads and lists one entry per CDR3 protein. The data contain hundreds of thousands of distinct CDR3 sequences, approximately 15% of them seen just once; the ten biggest clones take up around 4.5%. Sequences were obtained from blood. The origin of the receptors is a woman aged 40 to 50 with Graves' ophthalmopathy. Both conserved end residues are part of each CDR3. D genes are given only for firm matches. The listing skips clone size in some rows; elsewhere it reads once, few, many or a size class.

V	size	J	D	DNA	CDR3
TRBV2	NA	TRBJ2-1	NA	TGTGCCGGCAGTGAAGCGCTTTACAATGAGCAGTTCTTC	CAGSEALYNEQFF
TRBV7-8	few	TRBJ2-7	NA	TGTGCCAGCAGCTTAGCGCGTCAGAAACTATATCCCTACGAGCAGTACTTC	CASSLARQKLYPYEQYF
TRBV25-1	many	TRBJ1-1	TRBD1	TGTGCCAGCACCGAGGCACAGGGGTTTCGGGCTTTCTTT	CASTEAQGFRAFF
TRBV7-9	few	TRBJ1-2	NA	TGTGCCAGCAGCTTAGACCCCAGAAACTATGGCTACACCTTC	CASSLDPRNYGYTF
TRBV7-2	NA	TRBJ2-2	NA	TGTGCCAGCAGCTCCCGAAGATCCGGGGAGCTGTTTTTT	CASSSRRSGELFF
TRBV6-2/TRBV6-3	many	TRBJ2-4	TRBD1	TGTGCCAGCAAGTGGACAGGGGAACACATTCAGTACTTC	CASKWTGEHIQYF
TRBV6-1	NA	TRBJ2-2	TRBD2	TGTGCCAGCAGTGAACTGGGACTAGCGGGAATATCGAACACCGGGGAGCTGTTTTTT	CASSELGLAGISNTGELFF
TRBV28	NA	TRBJ2-4	NA	TGTGCCAGCAGTTCCCCAGCCACGGGCATTCAGTACTTC	CASSSPATGIQYF
TRBV10-3	few	TRBJ2-7	TRBD1	TGTGCCATCAGTGAAAGGGCATCGGACAGGCGCGAGCAGTACTTC	CAISERASDRREQYF
TRBV6-1	many	TRBJ2-7	NA	TGTGCCAGCAGTAAAACAGGGCTTAGTGACTACGAGCAGTACTTC	CASSKTGLSDYEQYF
TRBV15	many	TRBJ2-5	NA	TGTGCCACCAGCAGAGATCACAAGACCCAGTACTTC	CATSRDHKTQYF
TRBV7-2	few	TRBJ1-2	NA	TGTGCCAGCAGCTCAGGGGATGGCTATGGCTACACCTTC	CASSSGDGYGYTF
TRBV7-2	many	TRBJ1-1	NA	TGTGCCAGCAGTTTTACTAGAGCTTTCTTT	CASSFTRAFF
TRBV4-1	few	TRBJ2-4	TRBD2	TGCGCCAGCAGCCAGGCTAGCGGCAACAAAAACATTCAGTACTTC	CASSQASGNKNIQYF
TRBV11-2	many	TRBJ2-5	TRBD2	TGTGCCAGCAGCCAAGGGACTAGCGGGAGGTTCGAGACCCAGTACTTC	CASSQGTSGRFETQYF
TRBV10-3	few	TRBJ2-7	TRBD1	TGTGCCACCGCTGCGGGGACAGGGACTTTCTACGAGCAGTACTTC	CATAAGTGTFYEQYF
TRBV28	many	TRBJ1-1	TRBD1	TGTGCCAGCAGAACGGGACAGGGGGACACTGAAGCTTTCTTT	CASRTGQGDTEAFF
TRBV7-8	many	TRBJ2-2	TRBD1	TGTGCCAGCAGCTTATGGACAGGTGCTACCTCGAGGGAGCTGTTTTTT	CASSLWTGATSRELFF
TRBV4-3	NA	TRBJ2-2	NA	TGCGCCAGCAGCCCTTTATCGATCAACGGGGAGCTGTTTTTT	CASSPLSINGELFF
TRBV27	many	TRBJ1-1	NA	TGTGCCAGCAGTTTATGGGGGGGCGCGGACACTGAAGCTTTCTTT	CASSLWGGADTEAFF
TRBV2	few	TRBJ2-7	NA	TGTGCCAGCAGAGGGGACTTATTCTCCTACGAGCAGTACTTC	CASRGDLFSYEQYF
TRBV7-8	many	TRBJ1-2	NA	TGTGCCAGCAGCTTAGAGGGTTTTAGCTATGGCTACACCTTC	CASSLEGFSYGYTF
TRBV5-1	many	TRBJ1-2	NA	TGCGCCAGCAGCTGGGGTCTCGAGGAGGGATTGGAAGGCTACACCTTC	CASSWGLEEGLEGYTF
TRBV28	many	TRBJ2-7	NA	TGTGCCAGCAGTCCTGGGACGCTACCCTACGAGCAGTACTTC	CASSPGTLPYEQYF
TRBV6-2/TRBV6-3	many	TRBJ2-7	TRBD2	TGTGCCAGCAGGCCCCTAGCGGGAGGGCCGACGGCCTACGAGCAGTACTTC	CASRPLAGGPTAYEQYF
TRBV6-5	many	TRBJ1-1	TRBD1	TGTGCCAGCAGTCCCGCCGGGGACAGGGAAGCTTTCTTT	CASSPAGDREAFF
TRBV27	many	TRBJ1-1	NA	TGTGCCAGCAGTTCCGTTCTTCACACTGAAGCTTTCTTT	CASSSVLHTEAFF
TRBV25-1	many	TRBJ2-5	TRBD2	TGTGCCAGCAGTGCCCAAAGGGGAACTAGCGGGCCCCAAGAGACCCAGTACTTC	CASSAQRGTSGPQETQYF
TRBV19	NA	TRBJ1-6	NA	TGTGCCAGTAGTATAGCGGCAGGACGAAATTCACCCCTCCACTTT	CASSIAAGRNSPLHF
TRBV5-5	many	TRBJ2-7	NA	TGTGCCAGCAGCCTTCCAGTGGGCAGGTACTCCTACGAGCAGTACTTC	CASSLPVGRYSYEQYF
TRBV2	many	TRBJ2-4	NA	TGTGCCAGCGGGTCTAATCGGGACATTCAGTACTTC	CASGSNRDIQYF
TRBV7-9	NA	TRBJ2-5	TRBD2	TGTGCCAGCACCCGGGGAGGGACCCATGGGTCTGGGACCCAGTACTTC	CASTRGGTHGSGTQYF
TRBV12-3/TRBV12-4	many	TRBJ1-2	NA	TGTGCCAGCAGGGTGGGGACTACGGGCTACACCTTC	CASRVGTTGYTF
TRBV14	many	TRBJ1-1	TRBD1	TGTGCCAGCAGCCAAGGGAGGGGGCTAATGAACACTGAAGCTTTCTTT	CASSQGRGLMNTEAFF
TRBV20-1	many	TRBJ2-7	TRBD1	TGCAGTGCTCAAGCCGGGACAGGGACCTACGAGCAGTACTTC	CSAQAGTGTYEQYF
TRBV12-3/TRBV12-4	NA	TRBJ2-6	TRBD1	TGTGCCAGCAGTTACGGACAGGGTGTCTCTGGGGCCAACGTCCTGACTTTC	CASSYGQGVSGANVLTF
TRBV2	many	TRBJ2-6	NA	TGTGCCAGCAGTGAAGGGGCGCGGGGGGCCAACGTCCTGACTTTC	CASSEGARGANVLTF
TRBV18	many	TRBJ2-7	NA	TGTGCCAGCTCACCACCGACGGCCTACGAGCAGTACTTC	CASSPPTAYEQYF
TRBV28	many	TRBJ1-2	NA	TGTGCCAGTTCGACCCCAGTCGGTGGCTACACCTTC	CASSTPVGGYTF
TRBV6-2/TRBV6-3	many	TRBJ1-1	NA	TGTGCCAGCAGTTACGGACTGGAGAACACTGAAGCTTTCTTT	CASSYGLENTEAFF
TRBV28	many	TRBJ2-7	NA	TGTGCCAGCAGCCCCTTGGGGGATGGAAAGCAGTACTTC	CASSPLGDGKQYF
TRBV7-2	many	TRBJ2-2	NA	TGTGCCAGCAGCCCTCAGGCCGGGGAGCTGTTTTTT	CASSPQAGELFF
TRBV2	many	TRBJ2-2	NA	TGTGCCAGCAGTGTTAACAGGGTCACCGGGGAGCTGTTTTTT	CASSVNRVTGELFF
TRBV20-1	many	TRBJ2-4	NA	TGCAGTGCCCCTGAGGGTTCAGCCAAAAACATTCAGTACTTC	CSAPEGSAKNIQYF
TRBV11-2	many	TRBJ2-7	NA	TGTGCCAGCAGCTTAGTTCCCGAGGGGGGCTACGAGCAGTACTTC	CASSLVPEGGYEQYF
TRBV28	few	TRBJ2-2	TRBD2	TGTGCCAGCAGTTTTGGCCCCCCGGGAGGGCTTGGAACCGGGGAGCTGTTTTTT	CASSFGPPGGLGTGELFF
TRBV28	many	TRBJ1-1	NA	TGTGCCAGCAGTTTGAAGGGCACTGAAGCTTTCTTT	CASSLKGTEAFF
TRBV6-5	many	TRBJ2-5	NA	TGTGCCAGCAGTTACTCGAAGGAGACCCAGTACTTC	CASSYSKETQYF
TRBV12-3/TRBV12-4	many	TRBJ2-7	NA	TGTGCCAGCAGTTCCCAGTCTGGGACCTACGAGCAGTACTTC	CASSSQSGTYEQYF
TRBV4-2	NA	TRBJ1-1	NA	TGTGCCAGCAGCCAAGAGGAAGGGAATACTGAAGCTTTCTTT	CASSQEEGNTEAFF
TRBV28	many	TRBJ2-7	TRBD1	TGTGCCAGCAGTCCTACAGGGGCCGGGGCCTACGAGCAGTACTTC	CASSPTGAGAYEQYF
TRBV20-1	many	TRBJ2-7	NA	TGCAGTGGCGTTGGGCTGGTCTACGAGCAGTACTTC	CSGVGLVYEQYF
TRBV4-1	many	TRBJ1-2	NA	TGCGCCAGCAGCCAGACGATACAGGGCGGGTATGGCTACACCTTC	CASSQTIQGGYGYTF